These 5 T cell receptor beta chains share one sample of origin, sequenced in a study of blood T cell repertoires in COVID-19. Only in-frame clones appear in the TCRdb table, and some are missing; sequencing was by immunoSEQ multiplex PCR. The sample holds approximately 140,000 clones, 80% to 85% seen once. The sample consisted of peripheral blood. The receptors come from a man aged 30 to 39 with COVID-19, enrolled during active disease.

The chain couples TRBV2 to TRBJ2-1; D possibly corresponds to TRBD2 (6 bases). Germline V gene data show CDR1 as SNHLY and CDR2 as FYNNEI. The CDR3 runs 17 residues. Trimming cost V 4 bases and J 6 bases, with 22 bases left between them. The CDR3 spells CASSAPPSGVGGNEQFF. The CDR3 region has the DNA TGTGCCAGCAGTGCCCCCCCCAGTGGGGTGGGGGGCAATGAGCAGTTCTTC. The full variable domain, completed using reference TRBV2 and TRBJ2-1, is EPEVTQTPSHQVTQMGQEVILRCVPISNHLYFYWYRQILGQKVEFLVSFYNNEISEKSEIFDDQFSVERPDGSNFTLKIRSTKLEDSAMYFCASSAPPSGVGGNEQFFGPGTRLTVL.

The CDR3 protein is CASSPISTGSNYGYTF. The DNA of the CDR3 is TGTGCCAGCAGTCCAATATCGACAGGGTCCAACTATGGCTACACCTTC. The chain is built from TRBV28 and TRBJ1-2, with 7 bases identical to TRBD1. CDR1 is MDHEN and CDR2 is SYDVKM in the germline V gene. The CDR3 loop spans 16 amino acids. Trimming at V came to 5 bases and at J to 2 bases, leaving 11 bases not matched to a gene.

The chain combines TRBV9 with TRBJ1-2; possible D gene TRBD1, 6 bases. This CDR3 region has 14 residues. With 0 bases removed from V and 3 bases from J, the gap between germline ends came to 9 bases. Germline assignment: CDR1 SGDLS and CDR2 YYNGEE. The CDR3 loop reads CASSVASGDYGYTF. As DNA, the CDR3 is TGTGCCAGCAGCGTAGCTTCAGGGGACTATGGCTACACCTTC.

The chain employs TRBV18 and TRBJ2-3; 12 nucleotides agree with TRBD2. Trimming cost V 3 bases and J 5 bases; bases outside gene matches: 6. The CDR3 loop spans 16 amino acids. CDR1 and CDR2 (germline): KGHSH, LQKENI. The CDR3 region is CASSPALAGGGDTQYF. The CDR3 DNA reads as TGTGCCAGCTCACCGGCGCTAGCGGGAGGGGGAGATACGCAGTATTTT.

This rearrangement joins TRBV5-1 to TRBJ2-5, with D possibly being TRBD1 (5 bases). Trimming removed 0 bases at V and 4 bases at J, with 10 bases between. CDR3 size: 14 residues. Germline values: CDR1 SGHRS, CDR2 YFSETQ. The CDR3 here is CASSLAGRGETQYF. The CDR3 bases are TGCGCCAGCAGCTTGGCAGGGCGCGGAGAGACCCAGTACTTC.